This passage covers 19 T cell receptor beta chains from one sample sequenced in a study of blood T cell repertoires in COVID-19. Assay: immunoSEQ multiplex PCR; the TCRdb copy retains only in-frame clones and omits some. The sample holds 100,000 to 150,000 clones, roughly 90% seen once. Sequenced material: peripheral blood. The receptors shown here come from a woman older than 75 with acute or convalescent COVID-19.

The chain has TRBV5-1 and TRBJ1-6; 9 nucleotides align to TRBD1. Trimming took 4 bases from V and 8 from J; bases not matched to a gene: 7. The CDR3 sequence is 15 residues long. CDR1 SGHRS and CDR2 YFSETQ come from the germline V gene. The CDR3, as DNA: TGCGCCAGCAGCCCTGCGGGACAGGGTGATTCACCCCTCCACTTT. As protein: CASSPAGQGDSPLHF.

This chain uses TRBV4-2 with TRBJ2-5; D ambiguous. Trimming removed 3 bases at V and 5 bases at J, with 10 bases between. Germline CDR1 reads LGHNA; CDR2 reads YNFKEQ. The CDR3 covers 13 residues. The CDR3 nucleotides are TGTGCCAGCAGCCAGGGCCTTGGGGAGACCCAGTACTTC. This gives the protein CASSQGLGETQYF.

J is TRBJ2-2 and V is TRBV5-1; D possibly corresponds to TRBD1 (6 bases). The ends were cut back, 0 bases at V and 2 bases at J, with 17 bases in the middle. Germline CDR1 SGHRS, CDR2 YFSETQ. This CDR3 contains 18 residues. The CDR3 DNA is TGCGCCAGCAGCTTGGGCCTTGGCGCAGGGGTCAACACCGGGGAGCTGTTTTTT. This sequence encodes CASSLGLGAGVNTGELFF. Supplemented by reference TRBV5-1 and TRBJ2-2, the full variable domain reads KAGVTQTPRYLIKTRGQQVTLSCSPISGHRSVSWYQQTPGQGLQFLFEYFSETQRNKGNFPGRFSGRQFSNSRSEMNVSTLELGDSALYLCASSLGLGAGVNTGELFFGEGSRLTVL.

This chain's CDR3 is CASSLEGGQSYGYTF. CDR3 in DNA: TGCGCCAGCAGCTTGGAGGGGGGGCAATCGTATGGCTACACCTTC. The chain combines TRBV5-1 with TRBJ1-2; a weak D match, TRBD1 (6 bases). V gave up 0 bases and J gave up 5 bases, with 14 bases separating them. Germline lookup yields CDR1 SGHRS and CDR2 YFSETQ. There are 15 residues in the CDR3.

The chain employs TRBV7-9 and TRBJ1-5; 7 bases fit TRBD1. Germline lookup yields CDR1 SEHNR and CDR2 FQNEAQ (reference sequence). With 5 bases clipped from V and 3 bases from J, the junction kept 7 bases outside the gene matches. The CDR3 runs 15 residues. In DNA, the CDR3 is TGTGCCAGCAGCACCAACAGGGGCCCCAATCAGCCCCAGCATTTT. Translating gives CASSTNRGPNQPQHF. The variable domain in full, with the rest retrieved from reference TRBV7-9 and TRBJ1-5, is DTGVSQNPRHKITKRGQNVTFRCDPISEHNRLYWYRQTLGQGPEFLTYFQNEAQLEKSRLLSDRFSAERPKGSFSTLEIQRTEQGDSAMYLCASSTNRGPNQPQHFGDGTRLSIL.

J is TRBJ1-4 and V is TRBV18, with D perhaps matching TRBD1 (6 bases). The V end lost 2 bases, the J end lost 5 bases, and 18 bases lay between the germline ends. The CDR3 extends over 17 amino acids. The germline V gene encodes CDR1 KGHSH and CDR2 LQKENI. CDR3 loop: CASSPARVAQGNEKLFF. The CDR3 DNA follows: TGTGCCAGCTCACCAGCCCGGGTGGCACAGGGAAATGAAAAACTGTTTTTT.

The sample holds one count of this clone. The chain combines TRBV6-6 with TRBJ1-5; D unresolved. V was clipped by 0 bases and J by 9 bases, with 12 bases between them. Germline V lookup: CDR1 MNHNY, CDR2 SVGAGI (reference sequence). The CDR3 contains 14 residues. DNA of the CDR3: TGTGCCAGCAGTTACTCTGGGCCGACCGGGCCCCAGCATTTT. Translation gives CASSYSGPTGPQHF.

The chain carries TRBV4-2 and TRBJ1-1; TRBD1 matches at 10 bases. J gave up 8 bases and V 0 bases, and 3 bases lay outside the gene matches. Germline CDR1 reads LGHNA; CDR2 reads YNFKEQ. The CDR3 loop spans 14 amino acids. The CDR3 nucleotides are TGTGCCAGCAGCCAAGACCGGGACAGGGGCGAAGCTTTCTTT. Its protein product is CASSQDRDRGEAFF.

The CDR3, as DNA: TGCGCCAGCAGCCAAGTAGCCGGGACAGGGGCCAATCAGCCCCAGCATTTT. Its protein is CASSQVAGTGANQPQHF. This chain joins TRBV4-3 and TRBJ1-5, with 10 bases fitting TRBD1. The V gene end was trimmed by 1 base and the J gene end by 3 bases; junction bases not matched to a gene: 6. Germline V gene data show CDR1 as LGHNA and CDR2 as YSLEER. CDR3 length: 17 amino acids.

The genes are TRBV2 and TRBJ2-3, with a possible D match to TRBD1 (5 bases). Trimming cost V 2 bases and J 3 bases, with 9 bases left between them. CDR3 length equals 14 residues. The germline CDR1 and CDR2 sequences are SNHLY and FYNNEI. The CDR3 reads CASSERAGTDTQYF. In nucleotides, the CDR3 is TGTGCCAGCAGTGAAAGGGCAGGGACAGATACGCAGTATTTT.

This sequence joins TRBV6-5 and TRBJ1-4; unclear D gene. This CDR3 contains 13 residues. CDR1 is MNHEY and CDR2 is SVGAGI in the germline V gene. Trimming cost V 8 bases and J 5 bases, with 12 bases left between them. This CDR3 reads CASGGLGNEKLFF. DNA of the CDR3: TGTGCCAGCGGAGGGCTGGGGAATGAAAAACTGTTTTTT.

The J gene is TRBJ1-5, the V gene TRBV4-2, with no clear D. CDR3 length: 15 residues. Trimming shortened V by 0 bases and J by 3 bases, and 9 bases separated the two germline ends. The V gene's germline CDR1 is LGHNA and CDR2 YNFKEQ. Written as DNA, the CDR3 is TGTGCCAGCAGCCAAGAAGCGCTATTCAATCAGCCCCAGCATTTT. It encodes CASSQEALFNQPQHF.

V is TRBV7-8 and J is TRBJ1-3; D ambiguous. V was clipped by 3 bases and J by 0 bases, with 18 bases between them. Looked up from germline, CDR1 is SGHVS and CDR2 is FQNEAQ. This CDR3 contains 18 residues. CDR3 coding DNA: TGTGCCAGCAGCTTTTTTTTTAGCGGGTACAGCTCTGGAAACACCATATATTTT. Protein: CASSFFFSGYSSGNTIYF.

This sequence joins TRBV6-5 and TRBJ2-7, with 10 nucleotides matching TRBD2. This CDR3 contains 16 residues. Losses at the gene ends were 4 bases for V and 2 bases for J; bases not matched to a gene: 8. From germline, CDR1 is MNHEY and CDR2 SVGAGI. CDR3 in amino acids: CASSLASGRGAYEQYF. Written as DNA, the CDR3 is TGTGCCAGCAGTTTAGCAAGCGGGAGGGGAGCCTACGAGCAGTACTTC.

The chain joins TRBV2 to TRBJ2-3; 9 bases align to TRBD2. J was trimmed by 2 bases and V by 6 bases; bases with no gene match: 9. This CDR3 is 16 amino acids long. The germline gives CDR1 SNHLY, CDR2 FYNNEI. The CDR3 nucleotides are TGTGCCAGCAGAGGCGGGACTAGCCGAAACACAGATACGCAGTATTTT. Protein: CASRGGTSRNTDTQYF.

This rearrangement joins TRBV5-1 to TRBJ2-7, with D possibly being TRBD2 (6 bases). The CDR3 contains 15 residues. Germline CDR1 reads SGHRS; CDR2 reads YFSETQ. Between the trimmed V and J ends, which lost 2 bases and 2 bases, there was a span of 14 bases. The CDR3 bases are TGCGCCAGCAGCTTTCGGATCGGCGGGGCCTACGAGCAGTACTTC. Translating gives CASSFRIGGAYEQYF.

This clone was seen a few times. The chain recombines TRBV13 with TRBJ2-7; 9 bases are shared with TRBD1. Trimming cost V 3 bases and J 4 bases; bases outside gene matches: 10. The germline V gene has CDR1 PRHDT and CDR2 FYEKMQ (reference sequence). CDR3 length equals 16 residues. The DNA for the CDR3 is TGTGCCAGCAGCTTCCCCTCCGGGACAGGGAATTACGAGCAGTACTTC. Protein sequence: CASSFPSGTGNYEQYF.

V is TRBV3-1 (or the pseudogene TRBV3-2) and J is TRBJ2-3; 11 positions match TRBD2. CDR1 and CDR2 from the germline V gene are LGHDT and YNNKEL (reference sequence). The junction had 4 bases not matched to a gene; V was cut back by 2 bases and J by 0 bases. The CDR3 has 17 amino acids. The CDR3: CASSQWTSGPSTDTQYF. For the CDR3, the DNA is TGTGCCAGCAGCCAATGGACTAGCGGGCCCAGCACAGATACGCAGTATTTT.

The chain uses TRBV25-1 and TRBJ1-6; 8 bases line up with TRBD1. Trimming at V came to 6 bases and at J to 8 bases, leaving 6 bases not matched to a gene. The CDR3 length is 14 residues. The germline V gene has CDR1 MGHDK and CDR2 SYGVNS. The CDR3 region has the DNA TGTGCCAGCAGACAGACAGGGGTAGATTCACCCCTCCACTTT. As protein: CASRQTGVDSPLHF.